The 26 T cell receptor beta chains below all came from one sample that was sequenced in a study of T cell changes during pregnancy in multiple sclerosis (dated by TCRdb to about 2019). The method behind the library was the immunoSEQ multiplex PCR assay. TCRdb provides this immuneACCESS table in a form limited to in-frame rearrangements. Some clones are lacking; in checked studies, under half of them reflect an unresolved V gene, and why the rest are absent is not known. The sample table contains about 60,000 clones; only one count was recorded for 90% of them. The ten largest clones represent around 6.8% of the sample. Sequencing used peripheral blood, obtained in the third trimester of pregnancy. The receptors shown here come from a female donor in good health, enrolled as a control in a pregnancy study.

This chain uses TRBV4-1 with TRBJ2-7; D is ambiguous. The CDR3 spans 12 residues. V lost 1 base, J lost 4 bases, and 5 bases lay in between. Germline loops: CDR1 MGHRA, CDR2 YSYEKL. CDR3 DNA: TGCGCCAGCAGCCAAGGGCCATACGAGCAGTACTTC. Its translation: CASSQGPYEQYF.

The chain is built from TRBV5-8 and TRBJ1-2, with TRBD1 matching 8 bases. Germline V gene lookup returns CDR1 SGHTS and CDR2 YDEGEE. Trimming cost V 7 bases and J 3 bases; bases outside gene matches: 14. The CDR3 is made up of 16 amino acids. DNA for the CDR3: TGTGCCAGCGCGAGGACAGGGAGCGTCCTCTACTATGGCTACACCTTC. Translated: CASARTGSVLYYGYTF.

The V call is TRBV7-2, the J call TRBJ2-1, with a weak D call TRBD1 (6 bases). V lost 2 bases to trimming and J lost 7 bases, with 15 bases between them. Germline-derived CDR1 and CDR2 are SGHTA and FQGNSA. The CDR3 has 15 amino acids. The CDR3 region is CASSLQGLIRNEQFF. For the CDR3, the DNA is TGTGCCAGCAGCTTACAGGGGCTGATCAGAAATGAGCAGTTCTTC.

The V call is TRBV29-1, the J call TRBJ1-1; weak D call: TRBD1 (5 bases). Germline-derived CDR1 and CDR2 are SQVTM and ANQGSEA. The CDR3 is 15 residues long. V dropped 6 bases and J dropped 1 base, with 18 bases sitting between them. This CDR3 reads CSVLGRRDRNTEAFF. For the CDR3, the DNA is TGCAGCGTGCTGGGAAGGAGGGACCGGAACACTGAAGCTTTCTTT.

The chain couples TRBV14 to TRBJ2-7, with a possible D match to TRBD2 (6 bases). Germline-derived CDR1 and CDR2 are SGHDN and FVKESK. This CDR3 contains 13 residues. Trimming left V 0 bases short and J 7 bases short, with 10 bases between. This CDR3 reads CASSQDLAGEQYF. The DNA of the CDR3 is TGTGCCAGCAGCCAAGATCTGGCGGGAGAGCAGTACTTC.

V usage is TRBV10-1 and J usage is TRBJ2-4, with a weak D call TRBD1 (6 bases). Germline assignment: CDR1 WNHNN and CDR2 SYGVQD (reference sequence). V lost 2 bases to trimming and J lost 16 bases, with 15 bases between them. There are 12 residues in the CDR3. The CDR3 loop is CASSEQGPPVYF. CDR3 coding DNA: TGCGCCAGCAGTGAGCAGGGGCCCCCCGTCTACTTC.

This chain links TRBV4-3 with TRBJ1-2; D possibly corresponds to TRBD1 (5 bases). This CDR3 comprises 13 residues. Germline-derived CDR1 and CDR2 are LGHNA and YSLEER. The V and J ends lost 0 bases and 10 bases respectively, with 12 bases between them. In nucleotides, the CDR3 is TGCGCCAGCAGCCAAGATAGGGGAGGGGACTACACCTTC. Its translation: CASSQDRGGDYTF.

This chain uses TRBV13 with TRBJ2-7, with D possibly being TRBD1 (6 bases). The ends were cut back, 5 bases at V and 0 bases at J, with 14 bases in the middle. The CDR3 is 15 amino acids. Germline assignment: CDR1 PRHDT and CDR2 FYEKMQ (reference sequence). CDR3 residues: CASSITGSYSYEQYF. As DNA, the CDR3 is TGTGCCAGCAGCATCACAGGGAGCTACTCCTACGAGCAGTACTTC.

This chain links TRBV15 with TRBJ1-1, with a possible D match to TRBD1 (6 bases). This CDR3 contains 13 residues. Deletions cut 0 bases from V and 7 bases from J, with 9 bases between. The V gene's germline CDR1 is LNHNV and CDR2 YYDKDF (reference sequence). The CDR3, as DNA: TGTGCCACCAGCAGAGATATGGACAGTGAAGCTTTCTTT. It is translated as CATSRDMDSEAFF.

The genes are TRBV11-2 and TRBJ1-2; D is possibly TRBD1 (6 bases). CDR1 SGHAT and CDR2 FQNNGV come from the germline V gene. This CDR3 is 16 amino acids long. The ends were cut back, 5 bases at V and 2 bases at J, with 18 bases in the middle. This chain's CDR3 is CASSQSYRVPNYGYTF. In nucleotides, the CDR3 is TGTGCCAGCAGCCAATCGTACAGGGTTCCGAACTATGGCTACACCTTC.

The J gene is TRBJ2-1, the V gene TRBV5-1, with 7 bases matching TRBD2. The V segment lost 4 bases and the J segment 4 bases; nucleotides outside the gene matches: 5. CDR3 length equals 14 residues. Germline V gene sequence: CDR1 SGHRS, CDR2 YFSETQ. As DNA, the CDR3 is TGCGCCAGCAGCGAGAGCGGGATGTACAATGAGCAGTTCTTC. The encoded protein is CASSESGMYNEQFF.

This clone was recorded once. The rearrangement uses TRBV11-2 and TRBJ1-1; D unclear. With 5 bases removed from V and 0 bases from J, the gap between germline ends came to 10 bases. In germline, CDR1 is SGHAT, CDR2 FQNNGV. CDR3 size: 14 residues. Here the CDR3 DNA reads TGTGCCAGCAGCAACCACCCGGTGAACACTGAAGCTTTCTTT. Translated: CASSNHPVNTEAFF.

The chain has TRBV7-2 and TRBJ2-2; no clear D gene. V lost 3 bases and J lost 0, with 11 bases in between. This CDR3 contains 16 residues. CDR1 SGHTA and CDR2 FQGNSA come from the germline V gene. The CDR3 nucleotides are TGTGCCAGCAGCTTCGACGGGTACGCGAACACCGGGGAGCTGTTTTTT. Its protein is CASSFDGYANTGELFF.

The chain has TRBV27 and TRBJ2-1; 13 positions match TRBD2. Germline CDR1 reads MNHEY; CDR2 reads SMNVEV (reference sequence). J gave up 9 bases and V 6 bases, and 5 bases lay outside the gene matches. This CDR3 is built from 14 residues. The CDR3 coding sequence is TGTGCCAGCAGCCGCCGACTAGCGGGAGGTGAGCAGTTCTTC. Protein: CASSRRLAGGEQFF.

This sequence joins TRBV6-5 and TRBJ2-3; 7 bases are shared with TRBD1. The V gene end was trimmed by 5 bases and the J gene end by 12 bases; junction bases not matched to a gene: 8. There are 12 residues in the CDR3. Germline-derived CDR1 and CDR2 are MNHEY and SVGAGI. CDR3 DNA: TGTGCCAGCAGTCCCGGGACAGCTAATCAGTATTTT. Encoded protein: CASSPGTANQYF.

The chain has TRBV5-6 and TRBJ2-7, with D possibly matching TRBD1 (6 bases). The germline CDR1 and CDR2 sequences are SGHDT and YYEEEE. This CDR3 is 12 amino acids long. V was trimmed by 4 bases and J by 3 bases, leaving 8 bases between them. CDR3 loop: CASSVGGYEQYF. Here the CDR3 DNA reads TGTGCCAGCAGCGTAGGGGGCTACGAGCAGTACTTC. The full variable domain, completed using reference TRBV5-6 and TRBJ2-7, is DAGVTQSPTHLIKTRGQQVTLRCSPKSGHDTVSWYQQALGQGPQFIFQYYEEEERQRGNFPDRFSGHQFPNYSSELNVNALLLGDSALYLCASSVGGYEQYFGPGTRLTVT.

This clone was counted a single time. This chain joins TRBV2 and TRBJ2-4; D perhaps matches TRBD1 (5 bases). The CDR3 runs to 13 residues. The germline gives CDR1 SNHLY, CDR2 FYNNEI. The V end lost 6 bases, the J end lost 8 bases, and 14 bases lay between the germline ends. Here the CDR3 DNA reads TGTGCCAGCAGAGAATGGGGCCGGGACATTCAGTACTTC. It encodes CASREWGRDIQYF. The whole variable domain, filled in from reference TRBV2 and TRBJ2-4, reads EPEVTQTPSHQVTQMGQEVILRCVPISNHLYFYWYRQILGQKVEFLVSFYNNEISEKSEIFDDQFSVERPDGSNFTLKIRSTKLEDSAMYFCASREWGRDIQYFGAGTRLSVL.

The V gene is TRBV5-5, the J gene TRBJ2-3; 7 positions agree with TRBD2. The ends lost 4 bases at V and 5 bases at J; junction bases unmatched: 10. CDR3 length: 15 residues. The germline V gene encodes CDR1 SGHKS and CDR2 YYEKEE (reference sequence). CDR3 in amino acids: CASSPPAGWGDTQYF. In nucleotides, the CDR3 is TGTGCCAGCAGCCCACCAGCGGGGTGGGGAGATACGCAGTATTTT.

The V and J genes are TRBV7-6 and TRBJ2-3; D not certain. V was clipped by 5 bases and J by 4 bases, with 16 bases between them. Germline CDR1 reads SGHVS; CDR2 reads FNYEAQ. The CDR3 is made up of 15 amino acids. The CDR3 DNA sequence: TGTGCCAGCAGCCCGACCCAATGGAGTGCAGATACGCAGTATTTT. Translated: CASSPTQWSADTQYF.

This sequence joins TRBV6-1 and TRBJ1-2, with 10 bases that match TRBD1. The length of the CDR3 is 14 residues. The J segment lost 6 bases and the V segment lost 4 bases, leaving 5 bases of the junction unmatched. The germline CDR1 and CDR2 sequences are MNHNS and SASEGT. This CDR3 is CASSGRQGADGYTF. In nucleotides, the CDR3 is TGTGCCAGCAGTGGCCGACAGGGGGCGGATGGCTACACCTTC.

The rearrangement joins TRBV27 to TRBJ2-5, with D unresolved. Germline CDR1 MNHEY, CDR2 SMNVEV (reference sequence). The ends were cut back, 5 bases at V and 5 bases at J, with 12 bases in the middle. This CDR3 is built from 13 residues. CDR3 residues: CASSGVAWETQYF. CDR3 DNA sequence: TGTGCCAGCAGTGGAGTAGCATGGGAGACCCAGTACTTC.

The J gene is TRBJ2-1, the V gene TRBV10-2; 10 bases fit TRBD1. Germline V gene lookup returns CDR1 WSHSY and CDR2 SAAADI. The V segment lost 1 base and the J segment 1 base; nucleotides outside the gene matches: 10. The CDR3 consists of 19 residues. CDR3 amino acids: CASSEWGPRQGASYNEQFF. In DNA form, the CDR3 reads TGCGCCAGCAGTGAGTGGGGGCCCAGACAGGGGGCGTCCTACAATGAGCAGTTCTTC.

The genes are TRBV29-1 and TRBJ2-7, with D possibly TRBD2 on 5 matching bases. Trimming cost V 6 bases and J 0 bases, with 6 bases left between them. The CDR3 contains 11 residues. Germline V CDR1 and CDR2: SQVTM, ANQGSEA. CDR3 nucleotide sequence: TGCAGCGTGGGGAGCTCCTACGAGCAGTACTTC. It encodes CSVGSSYEQYF.

The chain recombines TRBV4-2 with TRBJ2-3, with D possibly being TRBD2 (6 bases). Germline V lookup: CDR1 LGHNA, CDR2 YNFKEQ. This CDR3 comprises 14 residues. Deletions cut 4 bases from V and 1 base from J, with 9 bases between. The chain's CDR3 is CASSLPGGTDTQYF. The CDR3 DNA follows: TGTGCCAGCAGCCTCCCGGGGGGCACAGATACGCAGTATTTT.

The V gene is TRBV19, the J gene TRBJ1-5; possible D gene TRBD1, 5 bases. Germline CDR1 is LNHDA and CDR2 is SQIVND (reference sequence). This CDR3 is built from 14 residues. Trimming shortened V by 6 bases and J by 7 bases, and 16 bases separated the two germline ends. CDR3 sequence: CASRAREGHQPQHF. Written as DNA, the CDR3 is TGTGCCAGTAGGGCCAGGGAGGGCCACCAGCCCCAGCATTTT. The variable domain in full, with the rest retrieved from reference TRBV19 and TRBJ1-5, is DGGITQSPKYLFRKEGQNVTLSCEQNLNHDAMYWYRQDPGQGLRLIYYSQIVNDFQKGDIAEGYSVSREKKESFPLTVTSAQKNPTAFYLCASRAREGHQPQHFGDGTRLSIL.

The V call is TRBV11-3, the J call TRBJ1-2, with 8 bases identical to TRBD1. Per the germline V gene, CDR1 is SGHNT and CDR2 is YENEEA. Trimming cost V 5 bases and J 8 bases; bases outside gene matches: 7. CDR3 length: 13 amino acids. The CDR3 region is CASSAQGARGYTF. CDR3 nucleotides: TGTGCCAGCAGCGCGCAGGGGGCCAGGGGCTACACCTTC. Full variable domain (missing parts from reference TRBV11-3 and TRBJ1-2): EAGVVQSPRYKIIEKKQPVAFWCNPISGHNTLYWYLQNLGQGPELLIRYENEEAVDDSQLPKDRFSAERLKGVDSTLKIQPAELGDSAVYLCASSAQGARGYTFGSGTRLTVV.